The sample holds a few counts of the clone carrying this TCR beta chain. Its target is unknown. Researchers took RNA transcripts and amplified TCR beta CDR3 regions from them. The library came from an HTBI-primed first-round RT-PCR and a second-round multiplex PCR. TCRdb itself ran the multiplex PCR reads through MiXCR, one entry per CDR3 protein. The sample shows a few hundred thousand distinct CDR3 sequences, about two fifths of them seen only once. The sample is drawn from a study of Graves' ophthalmopathy and Graves' hyperthyroidism. General study points: Ophthalmopathy and stable hyperthyroidism were discriminated by a 13-signature model, with 87.88% sensitivity and 70% to 84% specificity.

Hyperthyroidism in these 18- to 65-year-old patients was newly diagnosed, lasting under 2 months. Unmatched junction bases numbered 7, after V lost 4 bases and J lost 4 bases. Germline lookup yields CDR1 SGHRS and CDR2 YFSETQ. CDR3 length: 14 amino acids. The sequence came from an adult man with Graves' hyperthyroidism. The V gene is TRBV5-1, the J gene TRBJ1-1, with 7 positions matching TRBD1. The sequenced sample consisted of peripheral blood or thyroid tissue (not recorded which). CDR3 DNA: TGCGCCAGCAGCCTTACTCAGGGGGGCACTGAAGCTTTCTTT. Protein: CASSLTQGGTEAFF.